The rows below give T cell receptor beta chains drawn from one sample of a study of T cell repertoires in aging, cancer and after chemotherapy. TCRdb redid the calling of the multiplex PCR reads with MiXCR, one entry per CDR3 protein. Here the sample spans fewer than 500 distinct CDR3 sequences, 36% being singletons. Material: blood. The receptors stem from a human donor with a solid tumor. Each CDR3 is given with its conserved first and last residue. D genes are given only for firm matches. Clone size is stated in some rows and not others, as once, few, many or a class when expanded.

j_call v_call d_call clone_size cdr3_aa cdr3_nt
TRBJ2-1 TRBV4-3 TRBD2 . CASSQDVSGRNNEQFF TGCGCCAGCAGCCAAGATGTAAGCGGGAGAAACAATGAGCAGTTCTTC
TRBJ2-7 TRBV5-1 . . CASSDRAYEQYF TGCGCCAGCAGCGACCGAGCCTACGAGCAGTACTTC
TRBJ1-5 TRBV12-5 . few CASGTGRQSANQPQHF TGTGCTAGTGGTACGGGACGCCAATCCGCCAATCAGCCCCAGCATTTT
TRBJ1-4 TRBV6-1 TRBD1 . CASRVYGDSRATNEKLFF TGTGCCAGCAGGGTCTATGGGGACAGTAGAGCAACTAATGAAAAACTGTTTTTT
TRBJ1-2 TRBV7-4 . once CASSSPGTVNFFYGYTF TGTGCCAGCAGCTCACCGGGGACGGTCAACTTCTTCTATGGCTACACCTTC
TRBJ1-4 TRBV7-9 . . CASSPTITANEKLFF TGTGCCAGCAGCCCGACCATCACAGCTAATGAAAAACTGTTTTTT
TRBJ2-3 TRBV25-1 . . CASSDCVIGTDTQYF TGTGCCAGCAGTGATTGTGTAATTGGTACAGATACGCAGTATTTT
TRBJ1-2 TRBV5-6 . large CASSLDSSSGRYTF TGTGCCAGCAGCTTGGACAGCAGCTCGGGGCGCTACACCTTC
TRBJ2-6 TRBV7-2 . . CASSLVGIYGANVLIF TGTGCCAGCAGCTTAGTAGGGATCTATGGGGCCAACGTCCTGATTTTC
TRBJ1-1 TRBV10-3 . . CAIMGGGRGTEAFF TGTGCCATCATGGGCGGGGGTAGAGGTACTGAAGCTTTCTTT
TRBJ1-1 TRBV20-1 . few CSARVSATPEAFF TGCAGTGCTAGAGTATCCGCCACGCCTGAAGCTTTCTTT
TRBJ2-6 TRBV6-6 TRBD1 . CASSNRDRGLSWANVLTF TGTGCCAGCAGTAACCGGGACAGGGGGCTTTCGTGGGCCAACGTCCTGACTTTC
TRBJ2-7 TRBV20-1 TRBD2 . CSAPYLTSGYEQYF TGCAGTGCTCCCTACCTGACTAGCGGCTACGAGCAGTACTTC
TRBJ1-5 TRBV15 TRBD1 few CATSREAGGRNQPQHF TGTGCCACCAGCAGAGAAGCAGGGGGGAGGAATCAGCCCCAGCATTTT
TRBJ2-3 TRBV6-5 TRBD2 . CASSYVRGAEGTQYF TGTGCCAGCAGTTATGTGCGGGGGGCCGAGGGTACGCAGTATTTT
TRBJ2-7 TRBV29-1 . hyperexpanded CSVGVRSSYEQYF TGCAGCGTTGGAGTCAGAAGCTCCTACGAGCAGTACTTC
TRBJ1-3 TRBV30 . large CAWSVAGSGNTIYF TGTGCCTGGAGTGTCGCAGGCTCTGGAAACACCATATATTTT
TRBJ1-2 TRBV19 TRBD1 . CASSPTGTGRGGYTF TGTGCCAGTAGTCCGACCGGGACAGGCCGGGGAGGCTACACCTTC
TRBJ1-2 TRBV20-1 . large CSARVQAPGGYTF TGCAGTGCTAGAGTCCAGGCCCCAGGCGGCTACACCTTC
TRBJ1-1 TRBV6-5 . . CASSYPKSRANTEAFF TGTGCCAGCAGTTACCCCAAATCTAGGGCAAACACTGAAGCTTTCTTT
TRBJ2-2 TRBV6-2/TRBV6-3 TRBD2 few CASSYVTSGANTGELFF TGTGCCAGCAGTTACGTCACTAGCGGGGCGAACACCGGGGAGCTGTTTTTT
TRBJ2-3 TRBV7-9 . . CASSPGEFTDTQYF TGTGCCAGCAGCCCTGGGGAGTTCACAGATACGCAGTATTTT
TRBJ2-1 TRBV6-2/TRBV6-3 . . CASSYSPRGPGYRSNEQFF TGTGCCAGCAGTTACAGTCCCCGGGGGCCTGGATACCGAAGCAATGAGCAGTTCTTC
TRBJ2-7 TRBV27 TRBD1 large CASSGQGSAYEQYF TGTGCCAGCAGTGGACAGGGGTCGGCCTACGAGCAGTACTTC
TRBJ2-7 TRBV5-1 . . CASSLIVSPYEQYF TGCGCCAGCAGCTTGATCGTCAGTCCCTACGAGCAGTACTTC
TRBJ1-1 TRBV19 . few CASSMGDRGPSLGAFF TGTGCCAGTAGTATGGGGGACCGGGGTCCCTCCCTGGGAGCTTTCTTT
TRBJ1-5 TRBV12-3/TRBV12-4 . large CASSLKGYSNQPQHF TGTGCCAGCAGTTTGAAGGGGTATAGCAATCAGCCCCAGCATTTT
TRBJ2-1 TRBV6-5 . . CASTKGRGAGSYNEQFF TGTGCCAGCACTAAGGGGCGAGGGGCGGGCTCCTACAATGAGCAGTTCTTC
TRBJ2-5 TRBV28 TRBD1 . CASSSGQQETQYF TGTGCCAGCAGTTCGGGACAGCAAGAGACCCAGTACTTC
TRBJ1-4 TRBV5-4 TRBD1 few CASSLAPTGANEKLFF TGTGCCAGCAGCTTGGCGCCGACAGGGGCTAATGAAAAACTGTTTTTT
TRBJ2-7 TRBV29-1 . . CSVACSNEQYF TGCAGCGTTGCTTGTTCCAACGAGCAGTACTTC
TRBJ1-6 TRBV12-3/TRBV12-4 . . CASSVAGQGPNSPLHF TGTGCCAGCAGCGTAGCGGGGCAGGGACCTAATTCACCCCTCCACTTT